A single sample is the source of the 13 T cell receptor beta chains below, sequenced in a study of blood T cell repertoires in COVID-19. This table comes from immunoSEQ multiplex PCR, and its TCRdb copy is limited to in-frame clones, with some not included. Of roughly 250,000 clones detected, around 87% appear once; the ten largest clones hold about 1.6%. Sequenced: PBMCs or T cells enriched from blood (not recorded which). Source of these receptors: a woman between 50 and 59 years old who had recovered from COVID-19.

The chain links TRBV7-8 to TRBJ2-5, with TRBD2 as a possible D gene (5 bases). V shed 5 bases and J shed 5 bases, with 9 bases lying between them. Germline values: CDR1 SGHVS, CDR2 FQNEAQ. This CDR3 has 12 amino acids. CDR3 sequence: CASSAPGETQYF. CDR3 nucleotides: TGTGCCAGCAGCGCACCGGGGGAGACCCAGTACTTC.

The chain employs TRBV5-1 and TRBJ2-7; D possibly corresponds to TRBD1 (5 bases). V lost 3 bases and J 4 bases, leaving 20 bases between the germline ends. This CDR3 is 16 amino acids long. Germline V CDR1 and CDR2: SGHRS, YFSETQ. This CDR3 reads CASSSGWRILTYEQYF. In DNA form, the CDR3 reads TGCGCCAGCAGCTCAGGGTGGAGAATACTAACTTACGAGCAGTACTTC. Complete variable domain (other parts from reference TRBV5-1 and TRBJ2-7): KAGVTQTPRYLIKTRGQQVTLSCSPISGHRSVSWYQQTPGQGLQFLFEYFSETQRNKGNFPGRFSGRQFSNSRSEMNVSTLELGDSALYLCASSSGWRILTYEQYFGPGTRLTVT.

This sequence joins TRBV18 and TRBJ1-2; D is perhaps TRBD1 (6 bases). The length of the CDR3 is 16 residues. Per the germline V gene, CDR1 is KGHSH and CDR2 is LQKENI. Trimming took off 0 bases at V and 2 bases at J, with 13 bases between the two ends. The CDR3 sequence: CASSPPEDRTNYGYTF. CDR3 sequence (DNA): TGTGCCAGCTCACCACCCGAGGACAGAACCAACTATGGCTACACCTTC.

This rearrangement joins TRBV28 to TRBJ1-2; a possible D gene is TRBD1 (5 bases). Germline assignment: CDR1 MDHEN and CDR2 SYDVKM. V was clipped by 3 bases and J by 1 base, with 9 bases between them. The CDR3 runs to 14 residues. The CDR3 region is CASSLIDSNYGYTF. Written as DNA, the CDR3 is TGTGCCAGCAGTTTGATAGACAGTAACTATGGCTACACCTTC.

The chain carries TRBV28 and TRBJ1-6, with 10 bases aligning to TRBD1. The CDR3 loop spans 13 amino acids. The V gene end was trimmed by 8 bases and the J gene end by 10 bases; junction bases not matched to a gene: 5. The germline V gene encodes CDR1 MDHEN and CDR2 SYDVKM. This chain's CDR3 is CASERDRGSPLHF. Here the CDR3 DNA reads TGTGCCAGCGAACGGGACAGGGGATCACCCCTCCACTTT.

The CDR3, as DNA: TGTGCCAGTAGTATCATACTAGCGGGAGTTAATGAGCAGTTCTTC. Its protein product is CASSIILAGVNEQFF. This chain connects TRBV19 to TRBJ2-1; 11 bases are shared with TRBD2. The CDR3 consists of 15 residues. After removal of 3 bases from V and 7 bases from J, the junction contained 5 bases not matched to a gene. The V gene's germline CDR1 is LNHDA and CDR2 SQIVND (reference sequence).

DNA of the CDR3: TGTGCCAGCAGCCAACGGGACAGTGGCTACGAGCAGTACTTC. Translation gives CASSQRDSGYEQYF. The J gene is TRBJ2-7, the V gene TRBV7-8; TRBD1 matches at 7 bases. The V gene's germline CDR1 is SGHVS and CDR2 FQNEAQ. CDR3 length: 14 amino acids. The V segment lost 5 bases and the J segment 3 bases; nucleotides outside the gene matches: 7.

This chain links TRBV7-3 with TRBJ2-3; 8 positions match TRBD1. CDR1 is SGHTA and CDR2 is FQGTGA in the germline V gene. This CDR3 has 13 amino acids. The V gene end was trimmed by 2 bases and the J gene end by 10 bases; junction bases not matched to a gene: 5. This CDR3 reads CASSLLDRGAQYF. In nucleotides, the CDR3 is TGTGCCAGCAGCTTACTTGACAGGGGTGCGCAGTATTTT. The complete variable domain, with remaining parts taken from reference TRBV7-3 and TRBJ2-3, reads GAGVSQTPSNKVTEKGKYVELRCDPISGHTALYWYRQSLGQGPEFLIYFQGTGAADDSGLPNDRFFAVRPEGSVSTLKIQRTERGDSAVYLCASSLLDRGAQYFGPGTRLTVL.

CDR3 sequence: CAISTSRDNEQFF. The CDR3 region has the DNA TGTGCCATCAGCACCTCTCGAGACAATGAGCAGTTCTTC. The chain is built from TRBV10-3 and TRBJ2-1; no clear D gene. V was clipped by 6 bases and J by 5 bases, with 11 bases between them. The V gene's germline CDR1 is ENHRY and CDR2 SYGVKD. The CDR3 is 13 amino acids.

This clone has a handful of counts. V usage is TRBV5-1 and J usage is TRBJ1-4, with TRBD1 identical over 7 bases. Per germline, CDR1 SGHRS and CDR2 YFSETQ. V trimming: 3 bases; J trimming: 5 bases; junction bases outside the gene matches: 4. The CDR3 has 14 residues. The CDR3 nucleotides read TGCGCCAGCAGCTGGGACAGAGACAATGAAAAACTGTTTTTT. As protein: CASSWDRDNEKLFF.

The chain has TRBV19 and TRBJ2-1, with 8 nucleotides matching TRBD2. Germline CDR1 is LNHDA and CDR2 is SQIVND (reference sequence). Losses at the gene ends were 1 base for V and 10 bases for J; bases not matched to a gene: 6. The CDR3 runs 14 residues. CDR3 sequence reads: CASSIGLAGLEQFF. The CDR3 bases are TGTGCCAGTAGTATAGGTCTAGCGGGCCTAGAGCAGTTCTTC.

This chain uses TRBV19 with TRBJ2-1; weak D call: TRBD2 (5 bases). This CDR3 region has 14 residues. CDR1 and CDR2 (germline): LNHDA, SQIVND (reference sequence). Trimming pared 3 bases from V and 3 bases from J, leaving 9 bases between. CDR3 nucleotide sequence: TGTGCCAGTAGTATGAGACGGGACTACAATGAGCAGTTCTTC. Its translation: CASSMRRDYNEQFF.

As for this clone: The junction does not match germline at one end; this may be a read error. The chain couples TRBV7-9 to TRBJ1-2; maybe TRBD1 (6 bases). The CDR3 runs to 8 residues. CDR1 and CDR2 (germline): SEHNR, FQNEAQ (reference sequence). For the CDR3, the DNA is TGTGCCAGCCAGGGGACGGTCTTC. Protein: CASQGTVF. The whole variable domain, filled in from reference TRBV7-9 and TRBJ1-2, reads DTGVSQNPRHKITKRGQNVTFRCDPISEHNRLYWYRQTLGQGPEFLTYFQNEAQLEKSRLLSDRFSAERPKGSFSTLEIQRTEQGDSAMYLCASQGTVFGSGTRLTVV.